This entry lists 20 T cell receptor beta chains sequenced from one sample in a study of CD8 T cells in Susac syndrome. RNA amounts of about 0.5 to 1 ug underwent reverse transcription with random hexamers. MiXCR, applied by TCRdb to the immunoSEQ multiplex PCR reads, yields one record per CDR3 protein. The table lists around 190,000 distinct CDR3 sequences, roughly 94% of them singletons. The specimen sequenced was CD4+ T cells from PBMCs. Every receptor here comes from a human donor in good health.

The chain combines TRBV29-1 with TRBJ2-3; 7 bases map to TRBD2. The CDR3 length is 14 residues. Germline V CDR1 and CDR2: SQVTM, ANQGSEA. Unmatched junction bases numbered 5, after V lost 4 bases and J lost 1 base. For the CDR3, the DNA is TGCAGCGTTGGGGCTAGCGGCCGCACAGATACGCAGTATTTT. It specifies CSVGASGRTDTQYF.

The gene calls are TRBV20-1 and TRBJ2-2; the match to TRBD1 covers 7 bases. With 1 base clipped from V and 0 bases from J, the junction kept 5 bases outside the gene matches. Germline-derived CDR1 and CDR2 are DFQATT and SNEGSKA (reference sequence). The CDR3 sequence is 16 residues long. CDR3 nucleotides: TGCAGTGCTAGAGTGGGGGACAGCACGAACACCGGGGAGCTGTTTTTT. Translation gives CSARVGDSTNTGELFF.

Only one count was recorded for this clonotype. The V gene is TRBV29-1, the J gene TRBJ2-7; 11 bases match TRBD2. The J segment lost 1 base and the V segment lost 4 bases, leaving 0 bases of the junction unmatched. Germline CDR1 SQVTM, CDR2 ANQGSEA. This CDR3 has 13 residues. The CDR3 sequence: CSVGTSGSYEQYF. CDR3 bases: TGCAGCGTTGGGACTAGCGGGTCCTACGAGCAGTACTTC.

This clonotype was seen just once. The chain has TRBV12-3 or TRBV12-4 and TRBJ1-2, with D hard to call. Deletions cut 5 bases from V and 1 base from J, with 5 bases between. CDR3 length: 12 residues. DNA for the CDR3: TGTGCCAGCAGTACAAGTAACTATGGCTACACCTTC. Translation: CASSTSNYGYTF.

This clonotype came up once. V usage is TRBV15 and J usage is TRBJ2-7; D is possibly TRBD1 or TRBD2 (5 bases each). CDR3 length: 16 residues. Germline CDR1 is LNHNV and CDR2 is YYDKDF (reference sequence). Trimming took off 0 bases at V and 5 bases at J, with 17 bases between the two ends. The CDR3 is CATSRDPRMGVDEQYF. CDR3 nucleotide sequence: TGTGCCACCAGCAGAGATCCGAGGATGGGGGTCGACGAGCAGTACTTC.

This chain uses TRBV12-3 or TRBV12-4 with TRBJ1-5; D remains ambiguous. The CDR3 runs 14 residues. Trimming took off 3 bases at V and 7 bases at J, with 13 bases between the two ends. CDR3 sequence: CASSLSRTRQPQHF. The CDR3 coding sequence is TGTGCCAGCAGTTTGTCCAGGACGAGACAGCCCCAGCATTTT.

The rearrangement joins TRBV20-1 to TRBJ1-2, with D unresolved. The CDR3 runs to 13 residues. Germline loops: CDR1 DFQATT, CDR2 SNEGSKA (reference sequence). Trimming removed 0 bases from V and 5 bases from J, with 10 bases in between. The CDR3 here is CSARDPPAYGYTF. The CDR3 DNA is TGCAGTGCTAGAGATCCACCAGCGTATGGCTACACCTTC.

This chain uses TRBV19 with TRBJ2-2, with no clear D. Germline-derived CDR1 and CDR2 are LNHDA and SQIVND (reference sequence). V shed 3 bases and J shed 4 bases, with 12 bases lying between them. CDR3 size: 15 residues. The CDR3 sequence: CASSMSSRITGELFF. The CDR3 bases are TGTGCCAGTAGTATGAGTAGTCGTATCACCGGGGAGCTGTTTTTT.

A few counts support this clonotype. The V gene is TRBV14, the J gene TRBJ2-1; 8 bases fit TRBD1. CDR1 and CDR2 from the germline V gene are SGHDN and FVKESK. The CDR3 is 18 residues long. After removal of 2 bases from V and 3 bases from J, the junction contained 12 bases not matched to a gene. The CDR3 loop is CASSQLGTGPVLYNEQFF. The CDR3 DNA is TGTGCCAGCAGCCAACTTGGGACAGGCCCAGTTCTCTACAATGAGCAGTTCTTC.

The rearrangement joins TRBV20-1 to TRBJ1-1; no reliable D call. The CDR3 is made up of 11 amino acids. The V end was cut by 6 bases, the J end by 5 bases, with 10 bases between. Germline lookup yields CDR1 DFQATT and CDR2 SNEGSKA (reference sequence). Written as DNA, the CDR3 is TGCAGTGCACAGTTCTTAACTGAAGCTTTCTTT. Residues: CSAQFLTEAFF.

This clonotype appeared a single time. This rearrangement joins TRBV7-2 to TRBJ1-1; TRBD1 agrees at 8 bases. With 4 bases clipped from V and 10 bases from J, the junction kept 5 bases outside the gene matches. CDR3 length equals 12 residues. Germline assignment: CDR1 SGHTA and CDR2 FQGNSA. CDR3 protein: CASSWIGTGAFF. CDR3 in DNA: TGTGCCAGCAGCTGGATCGGGACAGGAGCTTTCTTT.

The CDR3, as DNA: TGCAGTGCTAGAGTAGCGGGAGCGGGTGAGCAGTACGTC. Translated: CSARVAGAGEQYV. The genes are TRBV20-1 and TRBJ2-7; 9 positions match TRBD2. This CDR3 comprises 13 residues. In germline, CDR1 is DFQATT, CDR2 SNEGSKA (reference sequence). V dropped 1 base and J dropped 7; count of bases not matched to a gene: 5.

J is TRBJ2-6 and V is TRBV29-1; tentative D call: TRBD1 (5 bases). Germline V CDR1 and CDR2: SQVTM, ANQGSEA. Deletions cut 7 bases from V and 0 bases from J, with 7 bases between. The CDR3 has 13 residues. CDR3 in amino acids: CSARVSGANVLTF. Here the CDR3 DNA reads TGCAGCGCCAGGGTCTCTGGGGCCAACGTCCTGACTTTC.

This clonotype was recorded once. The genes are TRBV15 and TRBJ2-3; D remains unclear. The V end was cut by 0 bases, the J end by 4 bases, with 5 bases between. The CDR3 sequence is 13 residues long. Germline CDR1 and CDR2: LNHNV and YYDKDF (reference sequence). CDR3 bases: TGTGCCACCAGCAGAGATGTTTCAGATACGCAGTATTTT. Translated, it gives CATSRDVSDTQYF.

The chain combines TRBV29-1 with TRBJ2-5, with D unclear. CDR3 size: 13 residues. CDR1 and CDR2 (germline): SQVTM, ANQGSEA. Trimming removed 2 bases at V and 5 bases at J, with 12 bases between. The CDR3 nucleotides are TGCAGCGTTGAAAGCCGCTTGGCGGAGACCCAGTACTTC. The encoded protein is CSVESRLAETQYF.

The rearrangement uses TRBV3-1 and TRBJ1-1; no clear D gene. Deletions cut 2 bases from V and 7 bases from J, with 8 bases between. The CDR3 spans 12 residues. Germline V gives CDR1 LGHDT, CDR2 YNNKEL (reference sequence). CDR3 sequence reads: CASSQPGHEAFF. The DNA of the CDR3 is TGTGCCAGCAGCCAACCGGGCCATGAAGCTTTCTTT.

The CDR3 nucleotides are TGTGCCAGCAGTCCGGGCCCATCGGCGAGGACCGGGGAGCTGTTTTTT. Encoded protein: CASSPGPSARTGELFF. V gene TRBV6-2 or TRBV6-3 combines with J gene TRBJ2-2; unclear D gene. Germline CDR1 and CDR2: MNHEY and SVGEGT. The CDR3 has 16 amino acids. With 5 bases removed from V and 5 bases from J, the gap between germline ends came to 18 bases.

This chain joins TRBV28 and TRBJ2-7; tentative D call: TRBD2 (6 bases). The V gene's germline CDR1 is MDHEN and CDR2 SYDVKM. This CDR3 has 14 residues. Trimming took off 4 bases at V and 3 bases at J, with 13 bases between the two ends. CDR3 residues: CASSSTARGYEQYV. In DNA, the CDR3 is TGTGCCAGCAGTTCCACGGCGCGGGGCTACGAGCAGTACGTC.

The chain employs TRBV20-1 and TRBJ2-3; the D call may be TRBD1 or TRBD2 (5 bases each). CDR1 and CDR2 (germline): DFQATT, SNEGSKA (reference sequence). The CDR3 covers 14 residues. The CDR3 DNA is TGCAGCTCGGGACGTCCCATTCACACAGATACGCAGTATTTT. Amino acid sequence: CSSGRPIHTDTQYF.

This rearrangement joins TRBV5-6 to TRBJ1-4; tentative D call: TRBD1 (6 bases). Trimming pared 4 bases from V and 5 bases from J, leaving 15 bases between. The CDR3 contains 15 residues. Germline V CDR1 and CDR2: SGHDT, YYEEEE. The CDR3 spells CASSPFSGANEKLFF. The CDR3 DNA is TGTGCCAGCAGCCCGTTTTCAGGGGCGAATGAAAAACTGTTTTTT.